A single sample is the source of the 20 T cell receptor beta chains below, sequenced in a study of T cells after yellow fever vaccination. MiXCR, applied by TCRdb to the 5' RACE reads, yields one record per CDR3 protein. The sample lists a few hundred thousand distinct CDR3 sequences, roughly 6.8% occurring once. This specimen was PBMCs, taken about 41 days after the first yellow fever vaccination. The origin of the receptors is a man aged 18-30 years who received the YFV17D yellow fever vaccine.

A few counts support this clonotype. The chain carries TRBV7-2 and TRBJ2-7; D is perhaps TRBD2 (5 bases). V lost 5 bases to trimming and J lost 1 base, with 9 bases between them. This CDR3 comprises 13 residues. Germline CDR1 and CDR2: SGHTA and FQGNSA. CDR3 region: CASSRTSSYEQYV. The CDR3 DNA reads as TGTGCCAGCAGCCGAACTAGTTCCTACGAGCAGTACGTC.

This clonotype was seen a few times. This chain connects TRBV4-3 to TRBJ2-2; D not resolved. V lost 4 bases, J lost 6 bases, and 9 bases lay in between. CDR1 LGHNA and CDR2 YSLEER come from the germline V gene. This CDR3 is built from 13 residues. The CDR3 region has the DNA TGCGCCAGCAGCCTCGAGACTCCCGGGGAGCTGTTTTTT. As protein: CASSLETPGELFF.

The genes are TRBV20-1 and TRBJ2-3; D unresolved. V lost 1 base, J lost 2 bases, and 16 bases lay in between. The germline gives CDR1 DFQATT, CDR2 SNEGSKA (reference sequence). CDR3 length: 16 amino acids. The CDR3 here is CSARAPRHSSTDTQYF. In DNA form, the CDR3 reads TGCAGTGCTAGAGCTCCTAGACACTCTTCCACAGATACGCAGTATTTT.

The chain couples TRBV19 to TRBJ1-1; D perhaps matches TRBD1 (5 bases). The V end lost 7 bases, the J end lost 5 bases, and 20 bases lay between the germline ends. CDR1 and CDR2 from the germline V gene are LNHDA and SQIVND (reference sequence). The CDR3 is 15 amino acids. The CDR3 sequence is CASNTAGRGRTEAFF. The CDR3 DNA is TGTGCCAGTAACACCGCTGGAAGGGGACGAACTGAAGCTTTCTTT.

Ten or more counts support this clonotype. The chain recombines TRBV27 with TRBJ2-1, with 7 bases aligning to TRBD1. CDR1 MNHEY and CDR2 SMNVEV come from the germline V gene (reference sequence). The CDR3 totals 16 residues. V was clipped by 5 bases and J by 7 bases; unmatched bases: 14. The chain's CDR3 is CASSPWTGLVENEQFF. The CDR3 DNA reads as TGTGCCAGCAGTCCCTGGACAGGACTGGTAGAAAATGAGCAGTTCTTC.

Only a few counts were recorded for this clonotype. The gene calls are TRBV12-3 or TRBV12-4 and TRBJ2-5, with 9 bases matching TRBD1. CDR3 length: 14 residues. V dropped 8 bases and J dropped 5; count of bases not matched to a gene: 9. The CDR3 spells CASGQTGGRETQYF. The CDR3 region has the DNA TGTGCCAGCGGTCAAACAGGGGGCAGGGAGACCCAGTACTTC.

The V gene is TRBV6-1, the J gene TRBJ2-3; the D is unclear. The CDR3 loop spans 15 amino acids. V was trimmed by 6 bases and J by 2 bases, leaving 15 bases between them. Per the germline V gene, CDR1 is MNHNS and CDR2 is SASEGT. The CDR3 DNA is TGTGCCAGCAGGCCGAGCGAGCTACACACAGATACGCAGTATTTT. Translating it yields CASRPSELHTDTQYF.

The chain uses TRBV11-2 and TRBJ2-7; 8 nucleotides agree with TRBD1. Germline trimming cut 5 bases from V and 4 bases from J; bases unmatched to any gene: 10. The CDR3 is 15 amino acids. Germline-derived CDR1 and CDR2 are SGHAT and FQNNGV. The CDR3 spells CASSAGPGQVYEQYF. CDR3 DNA: TGTGCCAGCAGCGCTGGACCGGGACAGGTATACGAGCAGTACTTC. Variable domain in full (rest from reference TRBV11-2 and TRBJ2-7): EAGVAQSPRYKIIEKRQSVAFWCNPISGHATLYWYQQILGQGPKLLIQFQNNGVVDDSQLPKDRFSAERLKGVDSTLKIQPAKLEDSAVYLCASSAGPGQVYEQYFGPGTRLTVT.

The chain uses TRBV7-8 and TRBJ1-2, with 8 positions matching TRBD1. Germline trimming cut 5 bases from V and 5 bases from J; bases unmatched to any gene: 4. The CDR3 loop spans 13 amino acids. Germline V gene data show CDR1 as SGHVS and CDR2 as FQNEAQ. This CDR3 is CASSLGQEYGYTF. DNA for the CDR3: TGTGCCAGCAGCCTGGGACAGGAGTATGGCTACACCTTC. Drawing the rest from reference TRBV7-8 and TRBJ1-2, the complete variable domain is GAGVSQSPRYKVAKRGQDVALRCDPISGHVSLFWYQQALGQGPEFLTYFQNEAQLDKSGLPSDRFFAERPEGSVSTLKIQRTQQEDSAVYLCASSLGQEYGYTFGSGTRLTVV.

This clonotype was seen only a few times. The chain employs TRBV24-1 and TRBJ1-1; 7 bases align to TRBD1. Germline V gene sequence: CDR1 KGHDR, CDR2 SFDVKD. CDR3 size: 15 residues. The J segment lost 3 bases and the V segment lost 2 bases, leaving 5 bases of the junction unmatched. Here the CDR3 DNA reads TGTGCCACCAGTGATTCCCAGGGGGGGGACACTGAAGCTTTCTTT. Residues: CATSDSQGGDTEAFF.

This clonotype appeared a few times. The V call is TRBV20-1, the J call TRBJ2-5; 9 bases line up with TRBD2. With V trimmed by 6 bases and J by 4 bases, 12 bases remained unmatched. Looked up from germline, CDR1 is DFQATT and CDR2 is SNEGSKA (reference sequence). The CDR3 has 15 residues. DNA of the CDR3: TGCAGTGCGCCAAGGTCGGCGGGGGGGGCAGAGACCCAGTACTTC. Amino acids: CSAPRSAGGAETQYF.

The chain has TRBV19 and TRBJ2-5; unclear D gene. In germline, CDR1 is LNHDA, CDR2 SQIVND (reference sequence). The CDR3 extends over 12 amino acids. Trimming removed 4 bases from V and 7 bases from J, with 10 bases in between. The CDR3 region is CASSSILGTQYF. DNA for the CDR3: TGTGCCAGTAGTAGCATCCTGGGGACCCAGTACTTC.

This clonotype showed up just a few times. CDR3 region: CASSPTGKDTQYF. In DNA, the CDR3 is TGCGCCAGCAGCCCTACAGGGAAAGATACGCAGTATTTT. The V call is TRBV5-1, the J call TRBJ2-3, with D possibly being TRBD1 (6 bases). V shed 4 bases and J shed 5 bases, with 11 bases lying between them. The CDR3 sequence is 13 residues long. Germline lookup yields CDR1 SGHRS and CDR2 YFSETQ.

In this sample, this clonotype turned up a few times. V and J are TRBV5-1 and TRBJ1-5; the D gene is possibly TRBD1 (5 bases). The CDR3 contains 13 residues. CDR1 is SGHRS, CDR2 YFSETQ, per germline. V was cut by 6 bases and J by 7 bases, with 14 bases left in between. The CDR3 bases are TGCGCCAGCACCTGGCCAAGGGGACAGCCCCAGCATTTT. This codes for CASTWPRGQPQHF.

This clonotype was observed once. The chain employs TRBV7-2 and TRBJ2-1, with 12 bases identical to TRBD2. There are 15 residues in the CDR3. Germline trimming cut 3 bases from V and 7 bases from J; bases unmatched to any gene: 4. Germline values: CDR1 SGHTA, CDR2 FQGNSA. CDR3 sequence (DNA): TGTGCCAGCAGCTTTCTAGCGGGGGGGCCTAATGAGCAGTTCTTC. It specifies CASSFLAGGPNEQFF. The variable domain in full, completed from reference TRBV7-2 and TRBJ2-1, reads GAGVSQSPSNKVTEKGKDVELRCDPISGHTALYWYRQSLGQGLEFLIYFQGNSAPDKSGLPSDRFSAERTGGSVSTLTIQRTQQEDSAVYLCASSFLAGGPNEQFFGPGTRLTVL.

The chain links TRBV19 to TRBJ2-2, with TRBD2 as a possible D gene (6 bases). The germline V and J ends were trimmed by 3 bases and 6 bases, with 8 bases remaining between them. From germline, CDR1 is LNHDA and CDR2 SQIVND (reference sequence). CDR3 size: 13 residues. The CDR3 region has the DNA TGTGCCAGTAGTATCGGAGGGGCCGGGGAGCTGTTTTTT. It yields the protein CASSIGGAGELFF.

In this sample, this clonotype turned up a few times. This chain connects TRBV5-1 to TRBJ2-3; possible D gene TRBD1, 6 bases. V lost 4 bases and J lost 4, with 16 bases in between. The CDR3 loop spans 15 amino acids. Germline V gene sequence: CDR1 SGHRS, CDR2 YFSETQ. The CDR3 sequence: CASSGGSFFPDTQYF. Here the CDR3 DNA reads TGCGCCAGCAGCGGGGGCTCCTTTTTCCCAGATACGCAGTATTTT. The variable domain in full, completed from reference TRBV5-1 and TRBJ2-3, reads KAGVTQTPRYLIKTRGQQVTLSCSPISGHRSVSWYQQTPGQGLQFLFEYFSETQRNKGNFPGRFSGRQFSNSRSEMNVSTLELGDSALYLCASSGGSFFPDTQYFGPGTRLTVL.

The V gene is TRBV10-3, the J gene TRBJ2-2; 9 bases line up with TRBD2. Germline assignment: CDR1 ENHRY and CDR2 SYGVKD. Trimming took 6 bases from V and 6 from J; bases not matched to a gene: 5. The CDR3 is made up of 14 amino acids. CDR3 nucleotides: TGTGCCATCAGCGAGCGGGGGGACGCCGGGGAGCTGTTTTTT. Amino acids: CAISERGDAGELFF.

V and J are TRBV27 and TRBJ2-4, with a tentative D call TRBD1 (6 bases). The ends were cut back, 3 bases at V and 0 bases at J, with 21 bases in the middle. This CDR3 is built from 19 residues. Germline V gene data show CDR1 as MNHEY and CDR2 as SMNVEV (reference sequence). The CDR3 DNA reads as TGTGCCAGCAGTTTGTCTCCAGGGGCTCCTCGGTTAGCCAAAAACATTCAGTACTTC. Its translation: CASSLSPGAPRLAKNIQYF.

There are a few counts of this clonotype. The CDR3 protein is CASSRGGSYEQYV. The CDR3 bases are TGTGCCAGCAGTCGGGGCGGCTCCTACGAGCAGTACGTC. The chain couples TRBV6-2 or TRBV6-3 to TRBJ2-7; D could derive from TRBD1 or TRBD2 (5 bases each). The V end lost 5 bases, the J end lost 0 bases, and 8 bases lay between the germline ends. CDR3 length: 13 amino acids. Germline V gene sequence: CDR1 MNHEY, CDR2 SVGEGT.